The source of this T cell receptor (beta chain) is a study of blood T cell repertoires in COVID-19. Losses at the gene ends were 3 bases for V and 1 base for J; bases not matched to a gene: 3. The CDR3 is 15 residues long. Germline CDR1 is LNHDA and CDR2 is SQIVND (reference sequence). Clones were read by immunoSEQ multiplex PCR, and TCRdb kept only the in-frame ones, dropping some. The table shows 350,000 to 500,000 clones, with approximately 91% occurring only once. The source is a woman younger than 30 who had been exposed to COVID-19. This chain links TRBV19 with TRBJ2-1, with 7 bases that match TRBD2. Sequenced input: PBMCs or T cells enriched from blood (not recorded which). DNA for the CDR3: TGTGCCAGTAGTATGGGCGGGAGTTCCTACAATGAGCAGTTCTTC. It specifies CASSMGGSSYNEQFF.